This entry lists 17 T cell receptor beta chains sequenced from one sample in a study of CD8+ T cells in alopecia areata (dated by TCRdb to 2016 to 2018). Interpreted using the paper, the time point label stands for: about 25 weeks on oral tofacitinib. Read against the paper, the sample's treatment or condition label means: oral pan-JAK inhibitor, 5-10 mg twice daily. The library was produced with the immunoSEQ multiplex PCR assay. To provide template for TCR sequencing, every sample had RNA extracted and reverse transcribed into cDNA. In TCRdb, the immuneACCESS table is reduced to in-frame sequences with V and J assigned. These tables do not hold every clone; where another copy was compared, an unresolved V gene accounts for under half, and the others remain unexplained. The sample yields nearly 200,000 clones; roughly 64% were counted once. The ten largest clonotypes hold roughly 5% of the sample.

The material was CD4+ T cells sorted from blood, obtained at week 24, from a patient treated with tofacitinib. All receptors come from a human donor with alopecia areata.

This chain connects TRBV29-1 to TRBJ2-1, with D perhaps TRBD1 or TRBD2 (6 bases each). Germline V lookup: CDR1 SQVTM, CDR2 ANQGSEA. V was trimmed by 5 bases and J by 10 bases, leaving 21 bases between them. This CDR3 has 14 residues. The CDR3 DNA sequence: TGCAGCGTTCGCACGGGGGCCGACCCAGGGGAGCAGTTCTTC. Encoded protein: CSVRTGADPGEQFF.

This chain joins TRBV7-2 and TRBJ2-1; tentative D call: TRBD2 (6 bases). Looked up from germline, CDR1 is SGHTA and CDR2 is FQGNSA. Trimming cost V 4 bases and J 0 bases, with 13 bases left between them. The CDR3 length is 16 residues. CDR3 protein: CASSSLRTISYNEQFF. The CDR3 region has the DNA TGTGCCAGCAGCTCATTAAGGACTATCTCCTACAATGAGCAGTTCTTC.

This sequence joins TRBV6-6 and TRBJ2-7; D is uncertain. Trimming cost V 2 bases and J 5 bases, with 7 bases left between them. CDR1 MNHNY and CDR2 SVGAGI come from the germline V gene (reference sequence). This CDR3 spans 12 amino acids. CDR3 DNA: TGTGCCAGCAGTTACCTGGCCGACGAGCAGTACTTC. It translates to CASSYLADEQYF.

The chain joins TRBV6-5 to TRBJ2-7; 7 bases align to TRBD2. Trimming at V came to 3 bases and at J to 4 bases, leaving 9 bases not matched to a gene. The CDR3 runs 15 residues. Per germline, CDR1 MNHEY and CDR2 SVGAGI. CDR3 sequence: CASSYEAGRNYEQYF. The CDR3 region has the DNA TGTGCCAGCAGTTATGAAGCGGGACGGAATTACGAGCAGTACTTC.

The chain couples TRBV7-8 to TRBJ2-4, with unresolved D. The V gene's germline CDR1 is SGHVS and CDR2 FQNEAQ. The CDR3 loop spans 14 amino acids. Trimming took off 5 bases at V and 2 bases at J, with 10 bases between the two ends. CDR3 bases: TGTGCCAGCAGCCACACAGTGACCAAAAACATTCAGTACTTC. Translating gives CASSHTVTKNIQYF.

The rearrangement joins TRBV6-6 to TRBJ2-5; 7 bases align to TRBD1. Germline V CDR1 and CDR2: MNHNY, SVGAGI (reference sequence). The CDR3 totals 14 residues. The V segment lost 2 bases and the J segment 2 bases; nucleotides outside the gene matches: 2. This CDR3 is CASSYGTEQETQYF. The CDR3, as DNA: TGTGCCAGCAGTTACGGGACAGAACAAGAGACCCAGTACTTC.

This chain connects TRBV7-3 to TRBJ2-5, with a possible D match to TRBD2 (7 bases). Trimming stripped 5 bases from V and 2 bases from J, with 15 bases between. Germline-derived CDR1 and CDR2 are SGHTA and FQGTGA. The CDR3 length is 15 residues. CDR3 nucleotide sequence: TGTGCCAGCAGCCCACGGGCGGGGGCACAAGAGACCCAGTACTTC. It specifies CASSPRAGAQETQYF.

The CDR3 reads CARATGGNQPQHF. CDR3 coding DNA: TGTGCCAGAGCCACAGGGGGCAATCAGCCCCAGCATTTT. The rearrangement uses TRBV7-2 and TRBJ1-5, with TRBD1 identical over 7 bases. This CDR3 region has 13 residues. From germline, CDR1 is SGHTA and CDR2 FQGNSA. V was pared by 9 bases and J by 2 bases, with 4 bases of the junction left unmatched.

This clone was found a few times. The rearrangement uses TRBV25-1 and TRBJ2-7; 10 bases are shared with TRBD1. Germline lookup yields CDR1 MGHDK and CDR2 SYGVNS. The CDR3 spans 17 residues. The V segment lost 5 bases and the J segment 0 bases; nucleotides outside the gene matches: 10. The CDR3, as DNA: TGTGCCAGCAGTAAATTCACCGGGACAGGGGACTCCTACGAGCAGTACTTC. Translated, it gives CASSKFTGTGDSYEQYF.

Remarks on this clone: This clone may be a read error of a much larger clone one base away. The chain is built from TRBV7-9 and TRBJ1-2; 9 bases are shared with TRBD1. Germline V CDR1 and CDR2: SEHNR, FQNEAQ (reference sequence). The CDR3 is made up of 13 amino acids. With 4 bases clipped from V and 4 bases from J, the junction kept 1 base outside the gene matches. The CDR3 loop reads CASSSTGGYGYTF. The CDR3 coding sequence is TGTGCCAGCAGCTCGACAGGGGGCTATGGCTACACCTTC. Together with reference TRBV7-9 and TRBJ1-2, the CDR3 gives the full variable domain: DTGVSQNPRHKITKRGQNVTFRCDPISEHNRLYWYRQTLGQGPEFLTYFQNEAQLEKSRLLSDRFSAERPKGSFSTLEIQRTEQGDSAMYLCASSSTGGYGYTFGSGTRLTVV.

This clone came up a few times. A junction boundary mismatches the germline segment, possibly from a read error. This sequence joins TRBV2 and TRBJ2-7; unclear D gene. This CDR3 has 11 residues. From germline, CDR1 is SNHLY and CDR2 FYNNEI. The CDR3 DNA follows: TGTGCCAGCAGTGACGGTGGTAGGGATGACTTC. It is translated as CASSDGGRDDF.

This chain joins TRBV15 and TRBJ2-3; 7 bases line up with TRBD2. There are 16 residues in the CDR3. Germline V gene data show CDR1 as LNHNV and CDR2 as YYDKDF (reference sequence). V dropped 0 bases and J dropped 1; count of bases not matched to a gene: 4. In DNA, the CDR3 is TGTGCCACCAGCAGAGATTTTGCGGGGGGCACAGATACGCAGTATTTT. Its protein is CATSRDFAGGTDTQYF.

The genes are TRBV29-1 and TRBJ1-1; no clear D gene. The CDR3 runs to 13 residues. Trimming took 4 bases from V and 0 from J, leaving 9 bases between them. CDR1 SQVTM and CDR2 ANQGSEA come from the germline V gene. Here the CDR3 DNA reads TGCAGCGTTGCCCCAGACCTGAACACTGAAGCTTTCTTT. This sequence encodes CSVAPDLNTEAFF.

The rearrangement links TRBV10-3 to TRBJ1-6; D ambiguous. V was pared by 4 bases and J by 5 bases, with 18 bases between. CDR1 and CDR2 from the germline V gene are ENHRY and SYGVKD. The CDR3 is 17 residues long. In DNA form, the CDR3 reads TGTGCCATCAGTGCAGACCCAAAGGCGGGGAATAATTCACCCCTCCACTTT. Translating it yields CAISADPKAGNNSPLHF.

The chain has TRBV18 and TRBJ2-7; tentative D call: TRBD2 (5 bases). Trimming cost V 3 bases and J 2 bases, with 11 bases left between them. This CDR3 is 14 amino acids long. The germline V gene has CDR1 KGHSH and CDR2 LQKENI. The CDR3 nucleotides are TGTGCCAGCTCACCGTCGGAGGAAACCTACGAGCAGTACTTC. Protein sequence: CASSPSEETYEQYF.

This chain connects TRBV27 to TRBJ1-6, with 7 nucleotides matching TRBD1. Germline CDR1 is MNHEY and CDR2 is SMNVEV (reference sequence). CDR3 length: 17 residues. The V gene end was trimmed by 5 bases and the J gene end by 1 base; junction bases not matched to a gene: 8. The CDR3 coding sequence is TGTGCCAGCAGTGGGGATAGGGGGCCTTCCTATAATTCACCCCTCCACTTT. Translating gives CASSGDRGPSYNSPLHF.

This clone came up once. The chain links TRBV7-3 to TRBJ2-3; possibly TRBD2 for D (6 bases). The V end was cut by 3 bases, the J end by 4 bases, with 11 bases between. In germline, CDR1 is SGHTA, CDR2 FQGTGA. This CDR3 has 14 residues. The DNA for the CDR3 is TGTGCCAGCAGCTTGCGGGACGGAGCAGATACGCAGTATTTT. Its protein is CASSLRDGADTQYF. Full variable domain (remainder filled in from reference TRBV7-3 and TRBJ2-3): GAGVSQTPSNKVTEKGKYVELRCDPISGHTALYWYRQSLGQGPEFLIYFQGTGAADDSGLPNDRFFAVRPEGSVSTLKIQRTERGDSAVYLCASSLRDGADTQYFGPGTRLTVL.